The rows below give T cell receptor beta chains drawn from one sample of a study of graft-versus-host responses after intestinal transplantation. Sequenced by immunoSEQ multiplex PCR; TCRdb stores in-frame clones only, minus some. The repertoire holds some 17,000 clones, around 82% seen once, with 5.5% in the top ten. The source was ileum tissue, collected 17 days after transplant. The receptors derive from a human patient who received an intestinal transplant, so some T cells may come from the graft donor. CDR3s include the opening cysteine and the closing phenylalanine or tryptophan. A D gene is named only where the DNA matches it firmly. Clone size appears in some rows only: once, few, many, or a class for an expanded clone.

CDR3 length	V gene	D gene	J gene	clone size	CDR3 DNA	CDR3 protein
14	TRBV6-1	NA	TRBJ1-1	once	TGTGCCAGCAGTGAACCAGGGGCGAACACTGAAGCTTTCTTT	CASSEPGANTEAFF
13	TRBV6-6	NA	TRBJ2-2	NA	TGTGCCACCCCGGGGGGCATTAGCGGGGAGCTGTTTTTT	CATPGGISGELFF
15	TRBV27	NA	TRBJ2-7	NA	TGTGCCAGCTTAACCATGGGGTGCCACTCCTACGAGCAGTACTTC	CASLTMGCHSYEQYF
15	TRBV11-3	TRBD1	TRBJ2-2	NA	TGTGCCAGCAGCCCGGGACAGGGGATGATCGGGGAGCTGTTTTTT	CASSPGQGMIGELFF
14	TRBV6-4	TRBD1	TRBJ2-1	NA	TGTGCCAGCAGCCGGACAGGGAGCGGTAATGAGCAGTTCTTC	CASSRTGSGNEQFF
13	TRBV11-3	NA	TRBJ2-5	NA	TGTGCCAGCAGCGTAAGGGGTGGGGAGACCCAGTACTTC	CASSVRGGETQYF
14	TRBV5-1	NA	TRBJ2-1	once	TGCGCCAGCAGCTTGCTTGGCCTAGCCAATGAGCAGTTCTTC	CASSLLGLANEQFF
16	TRBV6-6	NA	TRBJ1-4	few	TGTGCCAGCAGTTACCTACAGTTTGGCGGAAATGAAAAACTGTTTTTT	CASSYLQFGGNEKLFF
16	TRBV28	TRBD1	TRBJ1-1	NA	TGTGCCAGCAGTTTTGCCCCCGGGACAGGGGGCCCTGAAGCTTTCTTT	CASSFAPGTGGPEAFF
14	TRBV30	NA	TRBJ1-5	NA	TGTGCCTGGAAAAGGGGACTCGGAAATCAGCCCCAGCATTTT	CAWKRGLGNQPQHF
12	TRBV28	TRBD1	TRBJ1-4	once	TGTGTCCCACAGGGGGTTAGTGAAAAACTGTTTTTT	CVPQGVSEKLFF
14	TRBV5-4	NA	TRBJ1-4	once	TGTGCCAGCAGCTTGACAGGGACTAATGAAAAACTGTTTTTT	CASSLTGTNEKLFF
14	TRBV7-2	NA	TRBJ2-1	NA	TGTGCCAGCAGCCTAGGAATAGCCCAGGCGGAGCAGTTCTTC	CASSLGIAQAEQFF
14	TRBV4-1	NA	TRBJ2-7	few	TGTGCCAGCAGCCAAGATTTTGGGGCCTACGAGCAGTACTTC	CASSQDFGAYEQYF
17	TRBV2	NA	TRBJ2-6	NA	TGTGCCAGCAGTGAAGCGCCTTCGGGGTCTGGGGCCAACGTCCTGACTTTC	CASSEAPSGSGANVLTF
14	TRBV5-6	NA	TRBJ2-4	NA	TGTGCCAGCAGCTTGGCGGGCGCCAAAAACATTCAGTACTTC	CASSLAGAKNIQYF
13	TRBV19	TRBD2	TRBJ2-1	NA	TGTGCCAGTAAGTTAGCGGGGGGTCATGAGCAGTTCTTC	CASKLAGGHEQFF
16	TRBV4-3	TRBD1	TRBJ2-6	few	TGCGCCAGCAGCCACACGACAGGGGCTGGGGCCAACGTCCTGACTTTC	CASSHTTGAGANVLTF
15	TRBV6-1	TRBD1	TRBJ1-5	few	TGTGCCAGCAGTTTAACAGGGGATAGCAATCAGCCCCAGCATTTT	CASSLTGDSNQPQHF
13	TRBV18	NA	TRBJ2-3	NA	TGTGCCAGCTCACCGGAAAGCACAGATACGCAGTATTTT	CASSPESTDTQYF
14	TRBV6-1	NA	TRBJ1-2	NA	TGTGCCAGCAGCGGCTCCTCCGGGACCTATGGCTACACCTTC	CASSGSSGTYGYTF
11	TRBV19	NA	TRBJ2-4	NA	TGTGCCAGTAGAGAAGGGAACATTCAGTACTTC	CASREGNIQYF
14	TRBV4-3	TRBD1	TRBJ2-1	NA	TGCGCCAGCAGCCAAGATATCTCAGGGGGTGAGCAGTTCTTC	CASSQDISGGEQFF
17	TRBV2	NA	TRBJ1-1	once	TGTGCCAGCAGAGTCACGTGGGGTTCCAATATGAACACTGAAGCTTTCTTT	CASRVTWGSNMNTEAFF
14	TRBV6-1	NA	TRBJ1-6	NA	TGTGCCAGCTCTCAGGGGAGCCTTAATTCCCCCCTCCACTTT	CASSQGSLNSPLHF
16	TRBV7-9	NA	TRBJ1-1	NA	TGTGCCAGCAGCTCGTCCCAGCTTCTTTGGAACACTGAAGCTTTCTTT	CASSSSQLLWNTEAFF
15	TRBV7-8	NA	TRBJ2-5	NA	TGTGCCAGCAGCTTACATCTCGGGGTCTTGGAGACCCAGTACTTC	CASSLHLGVLETQYF
15	TRBV6-1	NA	TRBJ2-5	NA	TGTGCCAGCAGCCCTCTTCAGGGATCCGTAGAGACCCAGTACTTC	CASSPLQGSVETQYF
15	TRBV10-1	NA	TRBJ2-5	NA	TGCGCCAGCAGCCGGGTTCGAGGGACACGGGAGACCCAGTACTTC	CASSRVRGTRETQYF
17	TRBV5-6	NA	TRBJ1-3	NA	TGTGCCAGCAGCTTGAGGGGTGTAGGGTGGCATGGAAACACCATATATTTT	CASSLRGVGWHGNTIYF
17	TRBV27	TRBD1	TRBJ2-2	NA	TGTGCCAGCAGCAGTTATCGGGACAGGGGTCTTGCCGGGGAGCTGTTTTTT	CASSSYRDRGLAGELFF
13	TRBV10-3	NA	TRBJ2-2	NA	TGTGCCATCAGTGAGTCGGTGTCCGGGGAGCTGTTTTTT	CAISESVSGELFF
18	TRBV2	NA	TRBJ2-4	NA	TGTGCCAGCAGTGAAGCCACATTTTCGCGCCCGCGGGCGCCCTTTTTTTACTTC	CASSEATFSRPRAPFFYF
14	TRBV9	NA	TRBJ2-3	NA	TGTGCCAGCAGCGTAGAGGGGACGACAGATACGCAGTATTTT	CASSVEGTTDTQYF
15	TRBV5-4	TRBD1	TRBJ2-5	NA	TGTGCCAGCAGCTCTCCGGGACAGGGGGCAGAGACCCAGTACTTC	CASSSPGQGAETQYF
15	TRBV7-9	NA	TRBJ2-7	NA	TGTGCCAGCAGCTTAGTTCAGAGGGGCCAGGACGAGCAGTACTTC	CASSLVQRGQDEQYF
14	TRBV5-1	NA	TRBJ2-2	NA	TGCGCCAGCAGCCCCTGGGCCGACACCGGGGAGCTGTTTTTT	CASSPWADTGELFF
18	TRBV6-1	NA	TRBJ2-4	few	TGTGCCAGCAGTGAAATAGGGGCGGCAGGCGGGGAATGGAACATTCAGTACTTC	CASSEIGAAGGEWNIQYF
19	TRBV4-1	TRBD1	TRBJ2-7	NA	TGCGCCAGCAGCCACTGGGGTCCCGGGACAGGGTCGGGGTCCTACGAGCAGTACTTC	CASSHWGPGTGSGSYEQYF
14	TRBV19	NA	TRBJ1-5	few	TGTGCCAGTAGTATGGGGTACAGACATCAGCCCCAGCATTTT	CASSMGYRHQPQHF
13	TRBV6-4	NA	TRBJ2-1	once	TGTGCCAGCAGTGACTCGACATACAATGAGCAGTTCTTC	CASSDSTYNEQFF
14	TRBV29-1	NA	TRBJ2-1	NA	TGCAGCGTCCGAGGGCGAAGCTCCTACAATGAGCAGTTCTTC	CSVRGRSSYNEQFF
13	TRBV28	NA	TRBJ2-3	NA	TGTGCCAGCAGTTTATACATCAAGGATACGCAGTATTTT	CASSLYIKDTQYF
14	TRBV28	NA	TRBJ1-2	once	TGTGCCAGCAGTACCGACCCAGGGTACAGTGGCTACACCTTC	CASSTDPGYSGYTF
15	TRBV6-1	NA	TRBJ1-2	NA	TGTGCCAGCAGTGAAGGTAGGGGAGTCTACTATGGCTACACCTTC	CASSEGRGVYYGYTF
15	TRBV27	NA	TRBJ1-1	NA	TGTGCCAGCAGTTTCTCTCCCCGGGACAACACTGAAGCTTTCTTT	CASSFSPRDNTEAFF
14	TRBV27	TRBD2	TRBJ2-4	NA	TGTGCCAGCAGTCTGGGACTAGCGGGAGGCAGTCAGTACTTC	CASSLGLAGGSQYF
12	TRBV28	NA	TRBJ1-2	NA	TGTGCCAGCAGTGGGGGGGTGCTTGGCTACACCTTC	CASSGGVLGYTF
14	TRBV7-2	NA	TRBJ1-2	NA	TGTGCCAGCAGCTTAGCGGGGGGGCTCTTTGTCTACGCCTTC	CASSLAGGLFVYAF
14	TRBV27	TRBD2	TRBJ2-1	once	TGTGCCAGCAGTTTAAGCGGGACCTACAATGAGCAGTTCTTC	CASSLSGTYNEQFF
13	TRBV29-1	TRBD1	TRBJ1-4	NA	TGCAGCGTTGCCTACAGGGGGAGGGAAAAACTGTTTTTT	CSVAYRGREKLFF
14	TRBV19	NA	TRBJ1-6	once	TGTGCCAGTAGTATTGGCCTCGAAGGAGCACCCCTCCACTTT	CASSIGLEGAPLHF
12	TRBV12-5	NA	TRBJ1-2	NA	TGTGCTAGTGGTACCACAGGGAGTCGCTACACCTTC	CASGTTGSRYTF